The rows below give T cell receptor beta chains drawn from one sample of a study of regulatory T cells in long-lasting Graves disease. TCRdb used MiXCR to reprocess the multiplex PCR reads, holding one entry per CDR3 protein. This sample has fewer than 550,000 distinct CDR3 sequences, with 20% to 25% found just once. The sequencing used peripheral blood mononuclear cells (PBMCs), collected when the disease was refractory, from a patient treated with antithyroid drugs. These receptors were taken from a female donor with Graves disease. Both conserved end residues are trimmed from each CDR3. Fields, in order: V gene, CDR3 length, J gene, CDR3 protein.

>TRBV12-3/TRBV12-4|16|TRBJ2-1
ASSAGLAGGGGYNEQF
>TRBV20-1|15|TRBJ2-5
SAIYTGQGGVQETQY
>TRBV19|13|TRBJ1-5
ASSTAAGGDRAQH
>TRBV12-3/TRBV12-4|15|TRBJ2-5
ASSSALSGRNQETQY
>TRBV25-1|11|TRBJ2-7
ASSLPNRLWLY
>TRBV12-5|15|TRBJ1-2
ASGLVLSVDRATGYT
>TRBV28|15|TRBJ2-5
ASSLLGGTIPGETQY
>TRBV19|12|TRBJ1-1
ASSVPQGRGEAF
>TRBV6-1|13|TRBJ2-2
ANRPGQTNTGELF
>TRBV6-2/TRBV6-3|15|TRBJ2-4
ASSYSLADLAKNIQY
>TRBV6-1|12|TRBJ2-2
ATSGTTHTGELF
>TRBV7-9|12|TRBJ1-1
ASFEQGMNTEAF
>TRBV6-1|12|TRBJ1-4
ASRIQGAGEKLF
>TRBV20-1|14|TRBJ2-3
SARGAGGRNTDTQY
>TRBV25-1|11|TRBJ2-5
ASSARYQETQY
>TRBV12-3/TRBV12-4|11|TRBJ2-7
ASRVSGSYEQY
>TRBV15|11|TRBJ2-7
ATSRDTGNEQY
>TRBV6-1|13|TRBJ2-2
ASTAVGQEVGELF
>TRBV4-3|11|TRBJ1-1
ASSQYPRGPAF
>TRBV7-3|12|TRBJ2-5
ASSLTGDQETQY
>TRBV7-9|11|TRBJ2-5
AGSLDVRETQY
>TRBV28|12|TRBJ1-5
ASSLSRGSQPQH
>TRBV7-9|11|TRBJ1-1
ASSAAGVGEAF
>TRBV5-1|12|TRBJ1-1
ASSLPGVNTEAF
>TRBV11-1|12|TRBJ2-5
VSSLGWTEETQY
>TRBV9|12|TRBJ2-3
ASSANRDRDTQY
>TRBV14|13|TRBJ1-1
ASSLSPLRNTEAF
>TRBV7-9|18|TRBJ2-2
ASSLVSASGRWRLTGELF
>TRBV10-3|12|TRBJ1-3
AISRSGDGNTIY
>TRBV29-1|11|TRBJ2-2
SVDDTNTGELF
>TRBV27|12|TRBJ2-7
ASSFSGPLGEQY
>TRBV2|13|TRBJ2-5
ASRVRTGGQETQY
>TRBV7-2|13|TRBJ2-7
ASSHRGQGAYEQY
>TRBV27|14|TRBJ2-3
ASSLTGTGWGDTQY
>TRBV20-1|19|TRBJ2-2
SARDSWGTSGGAGNTGELF
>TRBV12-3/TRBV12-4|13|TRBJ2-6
ASRPTGVRANVLT
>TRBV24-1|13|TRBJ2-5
ATSDPSGGSETQY
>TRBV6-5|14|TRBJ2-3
ASSYPPGVYTDTQY
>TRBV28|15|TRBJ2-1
ASTNWGSPSSYNEQF
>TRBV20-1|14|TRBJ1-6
SARDRRGTLRSPLH
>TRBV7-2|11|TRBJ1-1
ASRTEGATGAF
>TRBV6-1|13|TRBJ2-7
ASSATLSHSYEQY
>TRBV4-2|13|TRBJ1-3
ASSQDWARGNTIY
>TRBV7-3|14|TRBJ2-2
ASSSQPGANTGELF
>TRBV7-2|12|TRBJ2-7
ASSSTGTYYEQY